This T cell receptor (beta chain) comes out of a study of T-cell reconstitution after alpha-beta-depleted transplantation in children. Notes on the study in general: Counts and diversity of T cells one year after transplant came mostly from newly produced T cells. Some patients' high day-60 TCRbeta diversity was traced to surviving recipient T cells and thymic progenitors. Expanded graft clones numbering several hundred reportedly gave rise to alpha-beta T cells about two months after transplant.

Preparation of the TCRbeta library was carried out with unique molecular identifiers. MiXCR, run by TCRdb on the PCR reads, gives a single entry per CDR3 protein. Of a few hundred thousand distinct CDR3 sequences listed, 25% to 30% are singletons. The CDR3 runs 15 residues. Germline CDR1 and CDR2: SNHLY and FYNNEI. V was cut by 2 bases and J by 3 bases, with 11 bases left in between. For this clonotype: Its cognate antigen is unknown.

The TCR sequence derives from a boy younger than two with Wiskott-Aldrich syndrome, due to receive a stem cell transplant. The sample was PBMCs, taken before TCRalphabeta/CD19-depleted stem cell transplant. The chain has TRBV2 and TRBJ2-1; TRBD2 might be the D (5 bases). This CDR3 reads CASSELDSLYNEQFF. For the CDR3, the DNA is TGTGCCAGCAGTGAATTGGACTCGCTCTACAATGAGCAGTTCTTC. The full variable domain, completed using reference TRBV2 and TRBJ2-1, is EPEVTQTPSHQVTQMGQEVILRCVPISNHLYFYWYRQILGQKVEFLVSFYNNEISEKSEIFDDQFSVERPDGSNFTLKIRSTKLEDSAMYFCASSELDSLYNEQFFGPGTRLTVL.